This T cell receptor (beta chain) was profiled in a study of T-cell reconstitution after alpha-beta-depleted transplantation in children (dated by TCRdb to 2016 to 2017). Describing the broader study: T-cell immune reconstitution after TCRalphabeta/CD19-depleted allogeneic hematopoietic cell transplantation in children was quantitatively tracked in the study by means of TCR repertoire profiling. Paper-wide results and their limitations: In some patients, high TCRbeta diversity at day 60 was attributed to recipient T cells and intrathymic progenitors that had survived conditioning. About two months after transplant, the apparently early recovery of alphabetaT-cell counts reportedly depended on just several hundred clones that had expanded rapidly and came from non-depleted graft cells. Over the following months the frequencies of hyperexpanded clones went down, and after one year T-cell counts and TCRbeta diversity were mostly credited to newly produced T cells.

Libraries were made using PCR. TCRdb names Illumina HiSeq 2500 as the instrument used. Molecular barcoding was employed in the preparation of TCR libraries, with unique molecular identifiers being used to normalize TCRbeta repertoire quantification. The public reads were reprocessed in TCRdb via fastp at Q25 and MiXCR, keeping in-frame beta chains. Rows with one shared CDR3 protein collapse into an entry with the most common genes and DNA. Counted in this sample were approximately 650,000 distinct CDR3 sequences; around 13% of them appeared once. Roughly 0.77% of the sample rests with the top ten. V and J lose 3 bases and 6 bases, and a span of 12 bases separates them. According to the germline V gene, CDR1 reads MNHNS and CDR2 reads SASEGT. The CDR3 goes from the cysteine to the phenylalanine over 13 residues. The DNA shown is the 39-base CDR3, in frame from base 1. As concerns this clonotype: Its antigen specificity is not known. No base-level quality is on record; no much larger clone is a single base apart.

In the paper's terms, the treatment or condition label means: allogeneic hematopoietic cell transplantation with graft depleted of TCRalphabeta T cells and CD19 B cells. Transplant recipients were children who received TCRalphabeta/CD19-depleted allogeneic hematopoietic cell grafts. This receptor chain uses TRBV6-1 and TRBJ2-7; the D region possibly corresponds to TRBD2 (6 bases align). The clonotype comes from a girl aged 2 to 10 with congenital amegakaryocytic thrombocytopenia, due to receive a stem cell transplant. The sample here was PBMCs, taken before TCRalphabeta/CD19-depleted stem cell transplant. The bases are TGTGCCAGCAGTGATACGGGAGTAGCCGAGCAGTACTTC. Its product reads: CASSDTGVAEQYF.